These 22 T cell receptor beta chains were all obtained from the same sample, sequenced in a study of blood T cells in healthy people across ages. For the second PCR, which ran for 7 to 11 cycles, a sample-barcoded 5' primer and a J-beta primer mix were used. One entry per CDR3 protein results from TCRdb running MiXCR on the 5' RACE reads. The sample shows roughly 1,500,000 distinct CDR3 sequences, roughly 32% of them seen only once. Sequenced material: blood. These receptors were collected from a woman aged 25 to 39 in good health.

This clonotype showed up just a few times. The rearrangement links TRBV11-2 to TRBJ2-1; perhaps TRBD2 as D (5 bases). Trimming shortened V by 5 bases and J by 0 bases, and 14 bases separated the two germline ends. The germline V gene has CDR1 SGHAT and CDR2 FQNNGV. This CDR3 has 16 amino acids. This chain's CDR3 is CASSARTGSSYNEQFF. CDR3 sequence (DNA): TGTGCCAGCAGCGCAAGGACGGGGAGCTCCTACAATGAGCAGTTCTTC.

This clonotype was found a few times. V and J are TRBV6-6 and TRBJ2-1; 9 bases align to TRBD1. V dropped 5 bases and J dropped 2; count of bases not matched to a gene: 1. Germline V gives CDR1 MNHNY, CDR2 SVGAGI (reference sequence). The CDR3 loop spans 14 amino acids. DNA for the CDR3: TGTGCCAGCAGTACAGGGGGCACCTACAATGAGCAGTTCTTC. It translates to CASSTGGTYNEQFF.

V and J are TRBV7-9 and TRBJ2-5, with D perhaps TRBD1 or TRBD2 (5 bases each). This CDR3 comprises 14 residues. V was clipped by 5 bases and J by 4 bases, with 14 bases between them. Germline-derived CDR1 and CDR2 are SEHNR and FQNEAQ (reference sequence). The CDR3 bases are TGTGCCAGCAGCCTTAGGGACCTAGCAGAGACCCAGTACTTC. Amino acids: CASSLRDLAETQYF.

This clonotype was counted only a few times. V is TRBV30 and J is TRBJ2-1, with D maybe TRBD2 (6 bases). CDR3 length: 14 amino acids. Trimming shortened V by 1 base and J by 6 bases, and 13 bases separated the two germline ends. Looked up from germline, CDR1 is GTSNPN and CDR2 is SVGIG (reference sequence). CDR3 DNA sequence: TGTGCCTGGAGTGCCGCCACGCGGGGCAATGAGCAGTTCTTC. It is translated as CAWSAATRGNEQFF.

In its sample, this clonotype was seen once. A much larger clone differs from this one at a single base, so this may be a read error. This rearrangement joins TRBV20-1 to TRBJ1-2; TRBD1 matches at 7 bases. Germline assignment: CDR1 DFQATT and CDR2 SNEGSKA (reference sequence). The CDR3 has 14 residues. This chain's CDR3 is CSVRDTRQGGRYTF. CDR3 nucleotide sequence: TGCAGTGTTAGAGATACCCGACAGGGTGGGCGCTACACCTTC.

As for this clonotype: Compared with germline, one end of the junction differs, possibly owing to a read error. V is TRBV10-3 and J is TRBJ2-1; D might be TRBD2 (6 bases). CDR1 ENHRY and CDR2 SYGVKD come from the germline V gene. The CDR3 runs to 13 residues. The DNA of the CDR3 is TGTGCCGTCAGTGGGAATAGCGGCAATGAGCAGTTCTTC. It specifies CAVSGNSGNEQFF.

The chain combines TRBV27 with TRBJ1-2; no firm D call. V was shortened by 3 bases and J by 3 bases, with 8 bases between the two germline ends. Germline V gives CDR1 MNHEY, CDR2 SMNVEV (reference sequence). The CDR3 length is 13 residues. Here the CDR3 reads CASSFGEHYGYTF. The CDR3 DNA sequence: TGTGCCAGCAGTTTCGGGGAACACTATGGCTACACCTTC.

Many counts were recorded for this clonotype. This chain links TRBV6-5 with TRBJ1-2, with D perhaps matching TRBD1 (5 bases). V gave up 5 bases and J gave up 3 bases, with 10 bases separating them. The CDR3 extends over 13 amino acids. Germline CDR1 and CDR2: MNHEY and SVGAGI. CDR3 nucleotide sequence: TGTGCCAGCAGTCGGGGGAACGACTATGGCTACACCTTC. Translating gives CASSRGNDYGYTF.

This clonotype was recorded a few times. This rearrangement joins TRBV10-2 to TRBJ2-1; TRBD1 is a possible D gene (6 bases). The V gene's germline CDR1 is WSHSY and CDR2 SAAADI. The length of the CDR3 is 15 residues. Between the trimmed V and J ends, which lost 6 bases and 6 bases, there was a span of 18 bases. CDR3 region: CASRGEQGSVNEQFF. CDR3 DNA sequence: TGCGCCAGCAGGGGTGAGCAGGGGTCCGTCAATGAGCAGTTCTTC.

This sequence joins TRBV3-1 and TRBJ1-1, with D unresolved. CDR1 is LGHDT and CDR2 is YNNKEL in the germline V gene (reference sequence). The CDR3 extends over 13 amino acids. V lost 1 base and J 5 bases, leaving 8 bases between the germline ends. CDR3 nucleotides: TGTGCCAGCAGCCAAGGATCTAAGACTGAAGCTTTCTTT. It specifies CASSQGSKTEAFF. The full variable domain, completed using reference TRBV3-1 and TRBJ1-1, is DTAVSQTPKYLVTQMGNDKSIKCEQNLGHDTMYWYKQDSKKFLKIMFSYNNKELIINETVPNRFSPKSPDKAHLNLHINSLELGDSAVYFCASSQGSKTEAFFGQGTRLTVV.

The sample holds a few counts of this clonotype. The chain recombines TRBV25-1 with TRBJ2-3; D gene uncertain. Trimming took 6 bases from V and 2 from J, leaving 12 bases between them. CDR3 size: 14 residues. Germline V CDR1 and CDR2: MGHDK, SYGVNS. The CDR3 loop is CASRPKISTDTQYF. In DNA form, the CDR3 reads TGTGCCAGCAGACCCAAGATCTCCACAGATACGCAGTATTTT. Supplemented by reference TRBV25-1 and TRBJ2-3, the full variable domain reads EADIYQTPRYLVIGTGKKITLECSQTMGHDKMYWYQQDPGMELHLIHYSYGVNSTEKGDLSSESTVSRIRTEHFPLTLESARPSHTSQYLCASRPKISTDTQYFGPGTRLTVL.

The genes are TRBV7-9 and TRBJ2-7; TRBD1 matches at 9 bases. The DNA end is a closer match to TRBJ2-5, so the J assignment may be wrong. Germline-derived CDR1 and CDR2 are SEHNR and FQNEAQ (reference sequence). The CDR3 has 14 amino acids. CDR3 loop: CASSPTGGEETQYF. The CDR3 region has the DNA TGTGCCAGCAGCCCCACAGGGGGCGAGGAGACCCAGTACTTC.

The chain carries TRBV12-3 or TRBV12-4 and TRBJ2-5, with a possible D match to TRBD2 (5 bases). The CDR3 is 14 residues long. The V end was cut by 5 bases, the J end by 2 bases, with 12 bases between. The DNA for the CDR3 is TGTGCCAGCAGTGACGGTCGGACTCAAGAGACCCAGTACTTC. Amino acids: CASSDGRTQETQYF.

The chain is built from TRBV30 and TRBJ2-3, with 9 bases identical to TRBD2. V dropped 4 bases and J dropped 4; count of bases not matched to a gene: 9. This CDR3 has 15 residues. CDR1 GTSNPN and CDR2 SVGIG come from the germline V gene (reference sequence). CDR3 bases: TGTGCCTGGAAACGAGCGGGAGGTTCAGCAGATACGCAGTATTTT. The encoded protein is CAWKRAGGSADTQYF.

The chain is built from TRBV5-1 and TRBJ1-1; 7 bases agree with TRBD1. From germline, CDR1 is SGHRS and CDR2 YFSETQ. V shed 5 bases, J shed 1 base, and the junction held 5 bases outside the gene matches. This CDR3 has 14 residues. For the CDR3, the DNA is TGCGCCAGCAGACAGGGGCCAGCGAACACTGAAGCTTTCTTT. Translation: CASRQGPANTEAFF.

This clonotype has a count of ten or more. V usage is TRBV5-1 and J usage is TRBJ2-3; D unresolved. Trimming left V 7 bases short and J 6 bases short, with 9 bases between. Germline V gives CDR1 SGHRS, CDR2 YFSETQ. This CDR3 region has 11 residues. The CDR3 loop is CASRLGDTQYF. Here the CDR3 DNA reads TGCGCCAGCCGCCTAGGTGATACGCAGTATTTT.

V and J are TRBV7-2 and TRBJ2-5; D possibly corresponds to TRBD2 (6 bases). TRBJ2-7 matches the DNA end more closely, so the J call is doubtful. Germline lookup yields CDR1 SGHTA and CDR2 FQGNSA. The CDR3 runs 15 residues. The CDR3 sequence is CASSLVSGDPYEQYF. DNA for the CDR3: TGTGCCAGCAGCTTAGTGTCGGGGGATCCATACGAGCAGTACTTC.

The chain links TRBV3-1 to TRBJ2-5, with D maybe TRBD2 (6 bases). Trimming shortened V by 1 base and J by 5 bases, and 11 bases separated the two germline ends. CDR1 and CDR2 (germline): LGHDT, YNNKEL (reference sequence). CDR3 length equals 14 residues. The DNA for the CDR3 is TGTGCCAGCAGCCAAGCGACGGGGAGGGAGACCCAGTACTTC. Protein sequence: CASSQATGRETQYF.

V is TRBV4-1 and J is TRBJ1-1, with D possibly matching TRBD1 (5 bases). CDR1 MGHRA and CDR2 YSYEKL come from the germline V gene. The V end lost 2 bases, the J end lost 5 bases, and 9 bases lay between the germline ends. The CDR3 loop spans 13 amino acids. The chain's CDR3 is CASSQLGVTEAFF. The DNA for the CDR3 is TGCGCCAGCAGCCAATTGGGGGTGACTGAAGCTTTCTTT.

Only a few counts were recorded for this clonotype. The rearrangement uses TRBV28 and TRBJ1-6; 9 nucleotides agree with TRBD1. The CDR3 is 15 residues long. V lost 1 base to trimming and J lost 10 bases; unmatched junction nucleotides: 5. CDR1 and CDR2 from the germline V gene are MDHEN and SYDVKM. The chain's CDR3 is CASSLSDRGGSPLHF. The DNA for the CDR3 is TGTGCCAGCAGTTTATCGGACAGGGGAGGATCACCCCTCCACTTT. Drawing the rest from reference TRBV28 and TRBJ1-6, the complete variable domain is DVKVTQSSRYLVKRTGEKVFLECVQDMDHENMFWYRQDPGLGLRLIYFSYDVKMKEKGDIPEGYSVSREKKERFSLILESASTNQTSMYLCASSLSDRGGSPLHFGNGTRLTVT.

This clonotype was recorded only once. The CDR3 nucleotides read TGTGCCAGCAGTGCCGGGCGGAGCGGGAGGGAGCAGTACTTC. Translating it yields CASSAGRSGREQYF. The chain joins TRBV2 to TRBJ2-7, with 9 bases that match TRBD2. Germline V lookup: CDR1 SNHLY, CDR2 FYNNEI. Trimming at V came to 4 bases and at J to 7 bases, leaving 8 bases not matched to a gene. The CDR3 is 14 residues long.

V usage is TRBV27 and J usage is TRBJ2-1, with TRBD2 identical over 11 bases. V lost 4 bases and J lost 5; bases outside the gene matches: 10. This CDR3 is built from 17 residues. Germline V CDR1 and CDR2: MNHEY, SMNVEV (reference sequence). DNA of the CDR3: TGTGCCAGCAGTTCTCTCGAACTAGCGGGAGCTAACAATGAGCAGTTCTTC. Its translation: CASSSLELAGANNEQFF.